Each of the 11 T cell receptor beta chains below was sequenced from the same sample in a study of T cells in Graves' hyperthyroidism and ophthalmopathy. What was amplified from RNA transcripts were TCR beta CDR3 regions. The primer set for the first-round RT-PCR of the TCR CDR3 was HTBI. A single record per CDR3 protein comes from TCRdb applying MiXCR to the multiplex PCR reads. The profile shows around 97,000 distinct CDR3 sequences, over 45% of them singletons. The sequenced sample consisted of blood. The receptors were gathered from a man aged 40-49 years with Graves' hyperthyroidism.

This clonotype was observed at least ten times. CDR3 nucleotide sequence: TGTGCCACCAGCAGGGGAAGGGGGACAGGGTATCTCGGGCACAATGAGCAGTTCTTC. Translated: CATSRGRGTGYLGHNEQFF. The rearrangement uses TRBV15 and TRBJ2-1; 9 nucleotides line up with TRBD1. After removal of 3 bases from V and 5 bases from J, the junction contained 17 bases not matched to a gene. The CDR3 contains 19 residues. Germline values: CDR1 LNHNV, CDR2 YYDKDF (reference sequence).

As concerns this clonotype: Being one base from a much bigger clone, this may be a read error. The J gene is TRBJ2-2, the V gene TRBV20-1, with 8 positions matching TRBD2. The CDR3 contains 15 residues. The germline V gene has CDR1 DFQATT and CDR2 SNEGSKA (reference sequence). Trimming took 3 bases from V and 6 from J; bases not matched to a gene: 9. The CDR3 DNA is TGCAGTGCTAGTGACGGACGGGGGGGGCCCGGGGAGCTGTTTTTT. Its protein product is CSASDGRGGPGELFF.

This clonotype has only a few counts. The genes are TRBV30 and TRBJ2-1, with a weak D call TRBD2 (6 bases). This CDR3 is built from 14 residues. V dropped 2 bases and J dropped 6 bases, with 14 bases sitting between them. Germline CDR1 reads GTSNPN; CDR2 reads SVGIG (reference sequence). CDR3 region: CAWSLERRGNEQFF. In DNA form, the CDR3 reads TGTGCCTGGAGTCTCGAACGGAGGGGCAATGAGCAGTTCTTC.

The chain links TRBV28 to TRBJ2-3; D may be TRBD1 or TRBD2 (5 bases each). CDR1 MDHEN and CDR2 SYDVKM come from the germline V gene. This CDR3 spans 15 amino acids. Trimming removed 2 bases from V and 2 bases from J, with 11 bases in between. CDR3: CASSLPGPYTDTQYF. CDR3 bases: TGTGCCAGCAGTTTACCGGGACCCTACACAGATACGCAGTATTTT. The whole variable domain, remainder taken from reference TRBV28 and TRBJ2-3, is DVKVTQSSRYLVKRTGEKVFLECVQDMDHENMFWYRQDPGLGLRLIYFSYDVKMKEKGDIPEGYSVSREKKERFSLILESASTNQTSMYLCASSLPGPYTDTQYFGPGTRLTVL.

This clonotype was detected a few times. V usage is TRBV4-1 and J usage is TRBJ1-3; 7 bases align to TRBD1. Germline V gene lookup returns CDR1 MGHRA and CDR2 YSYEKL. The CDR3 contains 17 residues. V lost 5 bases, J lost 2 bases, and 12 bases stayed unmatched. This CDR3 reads CASSAWTGWDAGNTIYF. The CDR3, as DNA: TGCGCCAGCAGCGCCTGGACAGGCTGGGACGCTGGAAACACCATATATTTT.

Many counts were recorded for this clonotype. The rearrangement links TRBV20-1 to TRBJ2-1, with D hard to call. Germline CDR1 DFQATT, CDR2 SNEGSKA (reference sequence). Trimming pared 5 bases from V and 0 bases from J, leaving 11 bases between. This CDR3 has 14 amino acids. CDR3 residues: CSALNPVSYNEQFF. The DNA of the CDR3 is TGCAGTGCTCTGAACCCGGTCTCCTACAATGAGCAGTTCTTC.

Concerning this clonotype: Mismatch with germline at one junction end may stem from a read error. The CDR3 here is CSARGEDLFEQYF. As DNA, the CDR3 is TGCAGCGCTAGAGGGGAGGACCTATTCGAGCAGTACTTC. The V call is TRBV20-1, the J call TRBJ2-7; a possible D gene is TRBD2 (6 bases). The germline V gene has CDR1 DFQATT and CDR2 SNEGSKA (reference sequence). The CDR3 covers 13 residues.

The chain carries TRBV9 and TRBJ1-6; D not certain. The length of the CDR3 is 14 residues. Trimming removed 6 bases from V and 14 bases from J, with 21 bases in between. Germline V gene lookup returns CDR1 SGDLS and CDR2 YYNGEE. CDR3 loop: CASTDLERTGSLHF. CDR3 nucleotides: TGTGCCAGCACCGACCTGGAGAGGACGGGGTCCCTCCACTTT.

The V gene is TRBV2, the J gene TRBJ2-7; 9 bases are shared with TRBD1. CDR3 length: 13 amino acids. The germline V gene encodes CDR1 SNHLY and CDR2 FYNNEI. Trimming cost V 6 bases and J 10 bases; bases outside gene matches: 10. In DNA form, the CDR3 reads TGTGCCAGCAGGGGGAACAGGGGGCATGATCAGTACTTC. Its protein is CASRGNRGHDQYF.

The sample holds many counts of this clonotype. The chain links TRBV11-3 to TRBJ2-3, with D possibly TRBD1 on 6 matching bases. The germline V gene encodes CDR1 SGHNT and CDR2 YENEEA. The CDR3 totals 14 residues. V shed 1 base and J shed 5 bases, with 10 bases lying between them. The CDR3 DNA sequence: TGTGCCAGCAGCTTAGTGGGGGCGGGAGATACGCAGTATTTT. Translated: CASSLVGAGDTQYF.

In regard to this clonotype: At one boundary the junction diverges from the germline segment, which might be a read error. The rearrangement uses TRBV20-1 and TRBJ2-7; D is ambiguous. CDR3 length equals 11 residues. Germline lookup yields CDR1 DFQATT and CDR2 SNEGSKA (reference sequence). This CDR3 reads CSARRWNEQNF. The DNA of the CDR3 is TGCAGTGCTAGAAGGTGGAACGAGCAGAACTTC.